These 23 T cell receptor beta chains share one sample of origin, sequenced in a study of blood T cell repertoires in COVID-19. Profiled with immunoSEQ multiplex PCR; TCRdb holds only in-frame clones, not every one. This repertoire shows roughly 150,000 clones, around 77% found once; its top ten account for under 10%. Source material: peripheral blood. These receptors were taken from a man aged 45-60 years with active or convalescent COVID-19.

V usage is TRBV29-1 and J usage is TRBJ2-2; possibly TRBD2 for D (5 bases). Germline loops: CDR1 SQVTM, CDR2 ANQGSEA. The CDR3 consists of 14 residues. The ends were cut back, 5 bases at V and 0 bases at J, with 10 bases in the middle. CDR3 protein: CSVRAGANTGELFF. CDR3 bases: TGCAGCGTTAGGGCGGGTGCGAACACCGGGGAGCTGTTTTTT.

This sequence joins TRBV27 and TRBJ2-6; 10 bases are a match to TRBD2. Germline trimming cut 3 bases from V and 0 bases from J; bases unmatched to any gene: 8. From germline, CDR1 is MNHEY and CDR2 SMNVEV (reference sequence). This CDR3 region has 19 residues. This CDR3 reads CASSFRIAGGTSGANVLTF. The CDR3 bases are TGTGCCAGCAGTTTCCGCATAGCGGGAGGAACCTCTGGGGCCAACGTCCTGACTTTC.

The chain uses TRBV5-4 and TRBJ2-3, with D possibly TRBD2 on 6 matching bases. V lost 5 bases, J lost 4 bases, and 14 bases lay in between. CDR3 size: 14 residues. Germline V lookup: CDR1 SGHNT, CDR2 YYREEE (reference sequence). DNA of the CDR3: TGTGCCAGCAGACGCTACGGGAGCCCAGATACGCAGTATTTT. It is translated as CASRRYGSPDTQYF.

V gene TRBV2 combines with J gene TRBJ1-2; 7 nucleotides align to TRBD1. Germline CDR1 is SNHLY and CDR2 is FYNNEI. CDR3 length: 16 residues. Unmatched junction bases numbered 8, after V lost 4 bases and J lost 0 bases. The CDR3 protein is CASSAGTEGTNYGYTF. In DNA, the CDR3 is TGTGCCAGCAGTGCCGGGACAGAGGGTACTAACTATGGCTACACCTTC.

The chain uses TRBV29-1 and TRBJ2-1, with TRBD2 matching over 13 bases. The germline gives CDR1 SQVTM, CDR2 ANQGSEA. Unmatched junction bases numbered 4, after V lost 5 bases and J lost 3 bases. There are 15 residues in the CDR3. The CDR3 DNA sequence: TGCAGCGTTCTGGGACTAGCGGGACTCTACAATGAGCAGTTCTTC. This gives the protein CSVLGLAGLYNEQFF.

V usage is TRBV12-3 or TRBV12-4 and J usage is TRBJ1-1; 8 nucleotides align to TRBD1. Unmatched junction bases numbered 6, after V lost 7 bases and J lost 5 bases. The CDR3 is 13 amino acids. CDR3 sequence reads: CASILRGRTEAFF. CDR3 sequence (DNA): TGTGCCAGCATCCTCAGGGGGCGGACTGAAGCTTTCTTT.

CDR3 DNA sequence: TGTGCCAGCAGTTTCGGGACAGGGGAGCAGCCCCAGCATTTT. This translates into CASSFGTGEQPQHF. The chain combines TRBV5-6 with TRBJ1-5; TRBD1 aligns across 10 bases. Germline loops: CDR1 SGHDT, CDR2 YYEEEE. The CDR3 runs to 14 residues. After removal of 5 bases from V and 7 bases from J, the junction contained 6 bases not matched to a gene.

The chain joins TRBV6-5 to TRBJ2-1; a possible D gene is TRBD1 (7 bases). The CDR3 sequence is 15 residues long. Trimming shortened V by 8 bases and J by 0 bases, and 14 bases separated the two germline ends. CDR1 and CDR2 (germline): MNHEY, SVGAGI. CDR3 coding DNA: TGTGCCAGCGGGGAGGACAGGAGCTCCTACAATGAGCAGTTCTTC. Translated: CASGEDRSSYNEQFF.

To note about this clone: Other DNA sequences in the sample encode the same CDR3. The rearrangement links TRBV24-1 to TRBJ2-1; D unresolved. The CDR3 has 11 amino acids. CDR1 and CDR2 from the germline V gene are KGHDR and SFDVKD. The germline V and J ends were trimmed by 10 bases and 4 bases, with 7 bases remaining between them. CDR3 sequence (DNA): TGTGCCACTGCAGGATACAATGAGCAGTTCTTC. As protein: CATAGYNEQFF.

This chain connects TRBV7-9 to TRBJ2-5; D gene uncertain. CDR3 length: 15 residues. V lost 2 bases to trimming and J lost 3 bases, with 13 bases between them. The germline V gene encodes CDR1 SEHNR and CDR2 FQNEAQ (reference sequence). DNA of the CDR3: TGTGCCAGCAGCTTAAGTATATACAGAGAAGAGACCCAGTACTTC. This translates into CASSLSIYREETQYF.

V usage is TRBV18 and J usage is TRBJ2-6, with TRBD1 matching over 10 bases. The CDR3 loop spans 18 amino acids. Trimming took 6 bases from V and 2 from J; bases not matched to a gene: 10. The V gene's germline CDR1 is KGHSH and CDR2 LQKENI. This chain's CDR3 is CASSPYRDRGPGANVLTF. CDR3 nucleotide sequence: TGTGCCAGCTCCCCCTACCGGGACAGGGGCCCTGGGGCCAACGTCCTGACTTTC.

The gene calls are TRBV15 and TRBJ2-5; a possible D gene is TRBD2 (5 bases). The germline V and J ends were trimmed by 1 base and 2 bases, with 14 bases remaining between them. Germline CDR1 is LNHNV and CDR2 is YYDKDF (reference sequence). This CDR3 contains 16 residues. This CDR3 is CATSRGGAELQETQYF. In DNA, the CDR3 is TGTGCCACCAGCAGAGGTGGAGCGGAGCTACAAGAGACCCAGTACTTC.

The chain is built from TRBV27 and TRBJ2-2, with D possibly TRBD2 on 7 matching bases. Trimming removed 2 bases at V and 4 bases at J, with 11 bases between. This CDR3 contains 15 residues. Germline assignment: CDR1 MNHEY and CDR2 SMNVEV (reference sequence). The CDR3 DNA is TGTGCCAGCAGTTTAGGCGGGGGCAGCACCGGGGAGCTGTTTTTT. The encoded protein is CASSLGGGSTGELFF.

The chain couples TRBV18 to TRBJ2-1; TRBD2 aligns across 12 bases. This CDR3 has 16 amino acids. With 2 bases clipped from V and 4 bases from J, the junction kept 3 bases outside the gene matches. Germline V gene sequence: CDR1 KGHSH, CDR2 LQKENI. Here the CDR3 DNA reads TGTGCCAGCTCACCAGGACTAGCGGGACTATACAATGAGCAGTTCTTC. The encoded protein is CASSPGLAGLYNEQFF.

The J gene is TRBJ2-3, the V gene TRBV4-2; no clear D gene. Germline assignment: CDR1 LGHNA and CDR2 YNFKEQ. Trimming shortened V by 3 bases and J by 4 bases, and 2 bases separated the two germline ends. The CDR3 has 11 residues. The CDR3 bases are TGTGCCAGCAGCCACTCAGATACGCAGTATTTT. Protein: CASSHSDTQYF.

The chain uses TRBV6-5 and TRBJ1-2; maybe TRBD1 (6 bases). In germline, CDR1 is MNHEY, CDR2 SVGAGI. V shed 4 bases and J shed 4 bases, with 13 bases lying between them. This CDR3 has 14 residues. The CDR3 coding sequence is TGTGCCAGCAGTTCCACGGACAGCTTCTATGGCTACACCTTC. Protein product: CASSSTDSFYGYTF.

The rearrangement joins TRBV7-9 to TRBJ2-5; 8 nucleotides align to TRBD2. The CDR3 covers 15 residues. CDR1 is SEHNR, CDR2 FQNEAQ, per germline (reference sequence). Trimming removed 4 bases from V and 7 bases from J; junction bases left unmatched: 11. DNA of the CDR3: TGTGCCAGCAGCTCGGGGGGGCTGAGCAGTGGGACCCAGTACTTC. Translated, it gives CASSSGGLSSGTQYF.

This chain uses TRBV6-5 with TRBJ2-5; TRBD1 agrees at 8 bases. J lost 7 bases, V lost 8 bases, and 12 bases had no gene match. The germline V gene encodes CDR1 MNHEY and CDR2 SVGAGI. The CDR3 is 14 residues long. CDR3 DNA: TGTGCCAGCGTTCCTGACAGGGGTAGAGGGACCCAGTACTTC. This encodes CASVPDRGRGTQYF.

This sequence joins TRBV7-3 and TRBJ2-1; 7 bases match TRBD2. V was clipped by 5 bases and J by 9 bases; unmatched bases: 10. The CDR3 totals 14 residues. Germline CDR1 and CDR2: SGHTA and FQGTGA. CDR3 in amino acids: CASSPRTSGGEQFF. CDR3 DNA: TGTGCCAGCAGCCCGCGGACTAGTGGAGGTGAGCAGTTCTTC.

The chain employs TRBV10-3 and TRBJ2-6; perhaps TRBD1 as D (6 bases). This CDR3 has 15 amino acids. V lost 6 bases and J 0 bases, leaving 9 bases between the germline ends. Germline CDR1 ENHRY, CDR2 SYGVKD. CDR3 nucleotide sequence: TGTGCCATCAGAGAGGACAGCTCTGGGGCCAACGTCCTGACTTTC. As protein: CAIREDSSGANVLTF.

The chain links TRBV4-1 to TRBJ1-5; D not resolved. The V and J ends lost 0 bases and 6 bases respectively, with 15 bases between them. Germline lookup yields CDR1 MGHRA and CDR2 YSYEKL. The CDR3 sequence is 16 residues long. The CDR3 DNA is TGCGCCAGCAGCCAAGACATCGGACTGTTCGGTCAGCCCCAGCATTTT. It specifies CASSQDIGLFGQPQHF.

The chain carries TRBV12-3 or TRBV12-4 and TRBJ2-1; 8 bases line up with TRBD2. This CDR3 has 11 residues. J was trimmed by 9 bases and V by 10 bases; bases with no gene match: 5. CDR3 residues: CAKGAGGEQFF. The CDR3 DNA sequence: TGTGCCAAGGGCGCGGGGGGTGAGCAGTTCTTC.

The rearrangement links TRBV6-5 to TRBJ2-1; 8 nucleotides agree with TRBD2. Germline-derived CDR1 and CDR2 are MNHEY and SVGAGI. CDR3 length: 14 amino acids. The V and J ends lost 5 bases and 9 bases, in that order; junction bases with no gene match: 9. This chain's CDR3 is CASSQREISGEQFF. The CDR3 nucleotides are TGTGCCAGCAGTCAGCGGGAGATTTCGGGTGAGCAGTTCTTC.